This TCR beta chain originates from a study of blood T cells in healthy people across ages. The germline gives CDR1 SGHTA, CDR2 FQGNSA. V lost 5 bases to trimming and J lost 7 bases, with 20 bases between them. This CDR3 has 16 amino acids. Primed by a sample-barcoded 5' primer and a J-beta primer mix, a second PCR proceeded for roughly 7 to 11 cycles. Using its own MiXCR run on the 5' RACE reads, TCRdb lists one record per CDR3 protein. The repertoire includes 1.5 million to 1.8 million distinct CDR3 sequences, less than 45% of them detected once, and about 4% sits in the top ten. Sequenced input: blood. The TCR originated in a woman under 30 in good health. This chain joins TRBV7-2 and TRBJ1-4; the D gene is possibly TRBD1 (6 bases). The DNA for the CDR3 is TGTGCCAGCAGCCTCTATGGGACAAGGTTTGGTGAAAAACTGTTTTTT. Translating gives CASSLYGTRFGEKLFF.